This T cell receptor (beta chain) was profiled in a study of T cell responses to AZD1222 COVID-19 vaccine. CDR1 and CDR2 from the germline V gene are SGHNT and YYREEE (reference sequence). This CDR3 spans 17 amino acids. J lost 0 bases, V lost 0 bases, and 5 bases had no gene match. Profiled with immunoSEQ multiplex PCR; TCRdb holds only in-frame clones, not every one. This table has about 170,000 clones, around 90% appearing once. The source is an adult who received the AZD1222 COVID-19 vaccine. The specimen was peripheral blood, collected 28 days after the second AZD1222 dose. The V call is TRBV5-4, the J call TRBJ2-2, with TRBD2 matching over 7 bases. The CDR3 bases are TGTGCCAGCAGCTTGGGGCCGGGACTATCGAACACCGGGGAGCTGTTTTTT. Residues: CASSLGPGLSNTGELFF.